This TCR beta chain was sequenced for a study of T cell repertoires in cytomegalovirus infection. Trimming took 7 bases from V and 6 from J; bases not matched to a gene: 10. The germline gives CDR1 SGHVS, CDR2 FNYEAQ. CDR3 length: 15 residues. MiXCR, run by TCRdb on the reads, gives a single entry per CDR3 protein. The sample carries tens of thousands of distinct CDR3 sequences, about 27% recorded once. A remark on this clonotype: Its target is not known.

Material: CD8+ T cells from cultured PBMCs, obtained from culture after CMV antigen stimulation. The rearrangement uses TRBV7-6 and TRBJ2-2, with TRBD2 identical over 8 bases. The TCR originated in a human donor in good health (CMV status not recorded). Some clones in this sample may be carry-over from other donors' samples. The CDR3 reads CASTSGGPQAGELFF. The CDR3 region has the DNA TGTGCCAGCACTTCGGGGGGGCCCCAAGCCGGGGAGCTGTTTTTT.